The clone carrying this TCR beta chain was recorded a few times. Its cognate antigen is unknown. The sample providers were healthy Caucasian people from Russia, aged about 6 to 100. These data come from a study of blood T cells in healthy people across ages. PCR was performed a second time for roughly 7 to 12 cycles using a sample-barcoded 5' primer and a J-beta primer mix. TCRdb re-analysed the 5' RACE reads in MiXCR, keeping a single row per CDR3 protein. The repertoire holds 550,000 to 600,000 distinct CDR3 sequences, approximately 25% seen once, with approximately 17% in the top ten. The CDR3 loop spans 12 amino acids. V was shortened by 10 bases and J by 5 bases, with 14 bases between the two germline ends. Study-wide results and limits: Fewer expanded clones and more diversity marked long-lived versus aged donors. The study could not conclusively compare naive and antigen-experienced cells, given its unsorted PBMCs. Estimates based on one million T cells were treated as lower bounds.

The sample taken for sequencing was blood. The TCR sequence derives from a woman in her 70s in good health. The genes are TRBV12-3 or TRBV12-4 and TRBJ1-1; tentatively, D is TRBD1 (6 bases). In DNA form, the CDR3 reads TGTGCCATCACCGTTAGGGGGACTGAAGCTTTCTTT. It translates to CAITVRGTEAFF.